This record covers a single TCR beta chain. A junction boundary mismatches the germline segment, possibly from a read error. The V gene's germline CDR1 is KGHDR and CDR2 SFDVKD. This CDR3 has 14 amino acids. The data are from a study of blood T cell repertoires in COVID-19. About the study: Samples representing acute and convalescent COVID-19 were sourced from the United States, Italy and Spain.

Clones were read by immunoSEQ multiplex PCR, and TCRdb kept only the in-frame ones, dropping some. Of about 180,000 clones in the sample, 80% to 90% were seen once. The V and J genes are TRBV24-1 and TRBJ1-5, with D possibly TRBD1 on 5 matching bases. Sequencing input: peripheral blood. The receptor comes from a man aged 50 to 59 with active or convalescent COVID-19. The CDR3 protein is CATRDSGEGQPQHF. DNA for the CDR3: TGTGCCACCAGGGATTCCGGGGAGGGGCAGCCCCAGCATTTT.